This is a list of T cell receptor beta chains from one sample in a study of blood T cell repertoires in COVID-19. Using immunoSEQ multiplex PCR, the repertoire was profiled, and TCRdb retains in-frame clones only, with some absent. This table holds 70,000 or so clones, about nine tenths found once. Sequencing was done on a sample of peripheral blood. The receptor source for this set is a woman of 80 years or more with active or convalescent COVID-19. The CDR3 runs from the conserved cysteine through the conserved F or W. D genes are given only for firm matches. Clone size, where shown, is once, few, many, or a class for clones that have expanded.

>TRBV7-3|once|TRBD2|TRBJ2-1
CASSPRTSGGYSEQFF
TGTGCCAGCAGCCCCCGGACTAGCGGGGGGTACAGTGAGCAGTTCTTC
>TRBV30|.|TRBD1|TRBJ1-1
CAWSPISTLGQAPNTEAFF
TGTGCCTGGAGTCCAATCAGTACCTTGGGACAGGCGCCGAACACTGAAGCTTTCTTT
>TRBV10-3|.|TRBD2|TRBJ2-1
CAIRPGLAGGEQFF
TGTGCCATCCGACCGGGACTAGCGGGCGGTGAGCAGTTCTTC
>TRBV12-3/TRBV12-4|.|.|TRBJ2-5
CASRVSGGETQYF
TGTGCCAGCAGGGTTTCTGGAGGAGAGACCCAGTACTTC
>TRBV4-2|few|.|TRBJ2-1
CASSLGRLGANEQFF
TGTGCCAGCAGCCTCGGGCGGCTGGGGGCAAATGAGCAGTTCTTC
>TRBV7-2|.|TRBD1|TRBJ1-2
CASSLTRDRVEYGYTF
TGTGCCAGCAGCTTAACGCGGGACAGGGTGGAATATGGCTACACCTTC
>TRBV5-1|once|TRBD1|TRBJ1-1
CASSLVGQTMGTEAFF
TGCGCCAGCAGCTTGGTGGGACAGACGATGGGGACTGAAGCTTTCTTT
>TRBV14|.|TRBD1|TRBJ1-3
CASSLRPTGIAGNTIYF
TGTGCCAGCAGCCTAAGGCCGACAGGGATCGCTGGAAACACCATATATTTT
>TRBV4-3|.|TRBD2|TRBJ2-6
CASSPIGISGGAVVGANVLTF
TGCGCCAGCAGCCCGATAGGTATTAGCGGGGGGGCTGTAGTAGGGGCCAACGTCCTGACTTTC
>TRBV10-3|.|TRBD1|TRBJ1-1
CAISESSGTGTGLNTEAFF
TGTGCCATCAGTGAGTCTTCGGGAACCGGGACAGGATTGAACACTGAAGCTTTCTTT
>TRBV9|.|.|TRBJ2-3
CASSSGTDTQYF
TGTGCCAGCAGCTCCGGCACAGATACGCAGTATTTT
>TRBV6-2/TRBV6-3|.|.|TRBJ2-7
CASSYTQGSVTYEQYF
TGTGCCAGCAGTTACACACAGGGAAGTGTTACCTACGAGCAGTACTTC
>TRBV18|.|.|TRBJ1-5
CASSQEQAPNQPQHF
TGTGCCAGCTCTCAAGAACAGGCTCCCAATCAGCCCCAGCATTTT
>TRBV6-2/TRBV6-3|.|.|TRBJ2-6
CASSSGISGANVLTF
TGTGCCAGCAGTTCCGGGATATCTGGGGCCAACGTCCTGACTTTC
>TRBV12-3/TRBV12-4|.|.|TRBJ1-4
CASKAVGEKLFF
TGTGCCAGCAAGGCGGTGGGTGAAAAACTGTTTTTT
>TRBV19|.|TRBD1|TRBJ1-2
CASSMWETGPGYGYTF
TGTGCCAGTAGTATGTGGGAGACAGGGCCCGGCTATGGCTACACCTTC
>TRBV11-3|once|.|TRBJ1-6
CASSRLRNSPLHF
TGTGCCAGCAGCCGCCTACGAAATTCACCCCTCCACTTT
>TRBV3-1/TRBV3-2|.|.|TRBJ2-5
CASSQDPVAGAKETQYF
TGTGCCAGCAGCCAAGATCCCGTTGCGGGGGCCAAAGAGACCCAGTACTTC
>TRBV27|.|.|TRBJ2-7
CASSLGILGTYEQYF
TGTGCCAGCAGTCTCGGGATCTTGGGCACATACGAGCAGTACTTC
>TRBV14|.|.|TRBJ1-2
CASSQGQNYGYTF
TGTGCCAGCAGCCAAGGGCAAAACTATGGCTACACCTTC
>TRBV30|once|.|TRBJ1-1
CAWSVKILEAFF
TGTGCCTGGAGTGTGAAGATACTTGAAGCTTTCTTT
>TRBV19|.|.|TRBJ1-5
CATALWEDQPQHF
TGTGCCACTGCGCTTTGGGAGGATCAGCCCCAGCATTTT
>TRBV30|.|.|TRBJ1-2
CAWSTGLAIGYTF
TGTGCCTGGAGCACAGGGCTAGCTATTGGCTACACCTTC
>TRBV10-3|.|TRBD2|TRBJ2-3
CATSGGAYTDTQYF
TGTGCCACTAGCGGGGGGGCTTACACAGATACGCAGTATTTT
>TRBV5-1|.|.|TRBJ2-5
CASSFGGLQETQYF
TGCGCCAGCAGCTTTGGGGGCCTCCAAGAGACCCAGTACTTC
>TRBV5-6|.|TRBD1|TRBJ1-2
CASTFEGQGFYGYTF
TGTGCCAGCACCTTTGAGGGACAGGGGTTCTATGGCTACACCTTC
>TRBV12-3/TRBV12-4|.|.|TRBJ2-4
CASSLGVIAVKYF
TGTGCCAGCAGTTTAGGCGTTATTGCGGTAAAGTACTTC
>TRBV28|.|.|TRBJ1-2
CASSYLGTGYGYTF
TGTGCCAGCAGTTATCTTGGCACAGGATATGGCTACACCTTC
>TRBV19|.|TRBD1|TRBJ1-4
CASTLTTGGNEKLFF
TGTGCCAGTACCTTGACCACAGGGGGGAACGAAAAACTGTTTTTT
>TRBV6-5|.|.|TRBJ1-3
CASHQGGGNTIYF
TGTGCCAGCCATCAGGGTGGGGGAAACACCATATATTTT
>TRBV11-2|.|.|TRBJ2-7
CASSPNPGVPYEQYF
TGTGCCAGCAGCCCGAACCCCGGTGTACCCTACGAGCAGTACTTC
>TRBV15|.|.|TRBJ1-1
CATSRAIWATEAFF
TGTGCCACCAGCAGGGCGATATGGGCCACTGAAGCTTTCTTT
>TRBV5-1|.|.|TRBJ2-3
CASSKIGGASTDTQYF
TGCGCCAGCTCCAAGATCGGGGGAGCTAGCACAGATACGCAGTATTTT
>TRBV6-5|.|.|TRBJ1-4
CASRGRTEKLFF
TGTGCCAGCAGGGGGCGGACAGAAAAACTGTTTTTT
>TRBV5-1|.|TRBD2|TRBJ2-7
CASSSGTSERFNYEQYF
TGCGCCAGCAGTTCCGGGACTAGCGAACGATTTAACTACGAGCAGTACTTC
>TRBV11-2|.|.|TRBJ1-2
CASSPAGTYGYTF
TGTGCCAGCAGCCCAGCGGGAACCTATGGCTACACCTTC
>TRBV28|.|.|TRBJ1-3
CASRRPHMTSGNTIYF
TGTGCCAGCAGGCGACCACATATGACTTCTGGAAACACCATATATTTT
>TRBV2|.|TRBD1|TRBJ1-2
CATSIGTARGDGYTF
TGTGCCACCTCCATTGGGACAGCAAGAGGCGATGGCTACACCTTC
>TRBV10-3|.|TRBD1|TRBJ1-5
CAISGGTADQPQHF
TGTGCCATCAGTGGGGGGACAGCTGATCAGCCCCAGCATTTT
>TRBV5-1|.|.|TRBJ1-3
CASSPSAAGNTIYF
TGCGCCAGCAGCCCAAGTGCGGCTGGAAACACCATATATTTT
>TRBV19|.|TRBD2|TRBJ2-5
CASNTPAGAQETQYF
TGTGCCAGTAATACCCCAGCGGGGGCACAAGAGACCCAGTACTTC
>TRBV7-7|.|.|TRBJ2-7
CASRGSLTYEQYF
TGTGCCAGCAGGGGGAGCCTCACCTACGAGCAGTACTTC
>TRBV28|.|.|TRBJ1-3
CASSRHGNTIYF
TGTGCCAGCAGTCGACATGGAAACACCATATATTTT
>TRBV18|.|.|TRBJ1-1
CASSISGVTEAFF
TGTGCCAGCTCAATATCCGGGGTCACTGAAGCTTTCTTT
>TRBV2|.|TRBD1|TRBJ2-3
CASSPGQYTDTQYF
TGTGCCAGCAGTCCGGGACAGTACACAGATACGCAGTATTTT
>TRBV5-5|.|TRBD1|TRBJ1-1
CASSLLPRDRGAEAFF
TGTGCCAGCAGCCTTCTACCCAGGGACAGGGGAGCTGAAGCTTTCTTT
>TRBV20-1|.|.|TRBJ2-7
CSARGSYEQYF
TGCAGTGCTAGAGGGAGCTACGAGCAGTACTTC
>TRBV5-1|.|.|TRBJ2-1
CASSLQASSYNEQFF
TGCGCCAGCAGCCTACAGGCGAGCTCCTACAATGAGCAGTTCTTC